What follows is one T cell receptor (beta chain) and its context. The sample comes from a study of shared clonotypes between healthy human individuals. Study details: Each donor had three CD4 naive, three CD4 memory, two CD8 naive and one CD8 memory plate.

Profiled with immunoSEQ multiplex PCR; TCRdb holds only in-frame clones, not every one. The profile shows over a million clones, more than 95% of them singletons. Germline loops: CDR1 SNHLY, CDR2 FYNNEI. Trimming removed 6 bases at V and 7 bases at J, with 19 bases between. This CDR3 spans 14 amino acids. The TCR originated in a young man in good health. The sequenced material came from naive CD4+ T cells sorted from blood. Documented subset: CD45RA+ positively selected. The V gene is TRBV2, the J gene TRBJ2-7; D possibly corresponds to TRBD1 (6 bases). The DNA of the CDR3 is TGTGCCAGCAGCCCACAAACAGGGTTGAGGGAGCAGTACTTC. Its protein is CASSPQTGLREQYF.